The 20 T cell receptor beta chains presented below share a single source sample, sequenced in a study of CD8+CD57+ T cells in acquired aplastic anemia. Only patients with CD8+CD57+ cell expansion on flow cytometry were chosen for sequencing. TCR beta VDJ and CDR3 profiling used genomic DNA as template. Each CDR3 protein is one row after TCRdb ran MiXCR on the reads. This sample has roughly 170,000 distinct CDR3 sequences, with 45% to 60% found just once. Material: sorted CD4+, CD8+, or CD8+CD57+ T cells (not recorded which) from PBMCs. The receptor set was obtained from a human donor with aplastic anemia.

The sample holds many counts of this clonotype. The chain recombines TRBV15 with TRBJ2-7, with D possibly TRBD1 on 6 matching bases. Germline V gives CDR1 LNHNV, CDR2 YYDKDF (reference sequence). V lost 4 bases, J lost 7 bases, and 14 bases lay in between. CDR3 length equals 13 residues. The CDR3 reads CATSTSQGREQYF. CDR3 nucleotides: TGTGCCACCAGCACCTCGCAGGGGAGAGAGCAGTACTTC. The variable domain in full, completed from reference TRBV15 and TRBJ2-7, reads DAMVIQNPRYQVTQFGKPVTLSCSQTLNHNVMYWYQQKSSQAPKLLFHYYDKDFNNEADTPDNFQSRRPNTSFCFLDIRSPGLGDTAMYLCATSTSQGREQYFGPGTRLTVT.

This clonotype was counted at least ten times. The gene calls are TRBV7-2 and TRBJ2-4; 7 positions match TRBD1. Germline values: CDR1 SGHTA, CDR2 FQGNSA. The trim removed 5 bases at V and 4 bases at J, leaving 2 bases unmatched. The CDR3 loop spans 13 amino acids. In DNA, the CDR3 is TGTGCCAGCAGCCCACAGGGGAAAAACATTCAGTACTTC. This gives the protein CASSPQGKNIQYF.

To note about this clonotype: Compared with germline, one end of the junction differs, possibly owing to a read error. The J gene is TRBJ2-5, the V gene TRBV10-3; D unresolved. This CDR3 contains 13 residues. Germline V CDR1 and CDR2: ENHRY, SYGVKD. Here the CDR3 DNA reads TGTGCCAGCAGTTCGGACCCCCCAGAGACCCAGTACTTC. It encodes CASSSDPPETQYF.

In this sample, this clonotype turned up many times. This chain uses TRBV2 with TRBJ1-4; no clear D gene. With 6 bases removed from V and 4 bases from J, the gap between germline ends came to 9 bases. Germline assignment: CDR1 SNHLY and CDR2 FYNNEI. The CDR3 spans 13 residues. This CDR3 is CASSGNRNEKLFF. CDR3 nucleotide sequence: TGTGCCAGCAGCGGTAACCGTAATGAAAAACTGTTTTTT.

The V and J genes are TRBV15 and TRBJ2-2; D is unclear. Germline lookup yields CDR1 LNHNV and CDR2 YYDKDF (reference sequence). V was shortened by 1 base and J by 6 bases, with 6 bases between the two germline ends. The CDR3 sequence is 13 residues long. CDR3 DNA sequence: TGTGCCACCAGCAGAGGGCAGTCCGGGGAGCTGTTTTTT. Protein sequence: CATSRGQSGELFF.

The table lists this clonotype with a few counts. This chain links TRBV20-1 with TRBJ2-5; D gene uncertain. Trimming stripped 6 bases from V and 5 bases from J, with 16 bases between. This CDR3 is 13 amino acids long. Germline V gene data show CDR1 as DFQATT and CDR2 as SNEGSKA (reference sequence). The CDR3 region has the DNA TGCAGTGCCACCCTCTTGCGTGGGGAGACCCAGTACTTC. Protein sequence: CSATLLRGETQYF.

The sample holds a few counts of this clonotype. This sequence joins TRBV24-1 and TRBJ1-2, with 10 bases fitting TRBD1. Germline V gives CDR1 KGHDR, CDR2 SFDVKD. V lost 4 bases to trimming and J lost 4 bases; unmatched junction nucleotides: 8. This CDR3 contains 16 residues. CDR3 sequence reads: CATSDSGQGGPYGYTF. The CDR3 nucleotides are TGTGCCACCAGTGACTCTGGACAGGGGGGTCCCTATGGCTACACCTTC.

The chain joins TRBV2 to TRBJ2-7, with a weak D call TRBD1 (6 bases). Germline V lookup: CDR1 SNHLY, CDR2 FYNNEI. The V end lost 7 bases, the J end lost 4 bases, and 26 bases lay between the germline ends. The CDR3 is 17 amino acids. In DNA form, the CDR3 reads TGTGCCAGCATACCTCAAAACCCGGTAGGGGGACGGTACGAGCAGTACTTC. The encoded protein is CASIPQNPVGGRYEQYF.

The chain links TRBV7-2 to TRBJ1-6, with D possibly TRBD1 on 5 matching bases. V was cut by 1 base and J by 13 bases, with 11 bases left in between. This CDR3 contains 13 residues. Germline V gene lookup returns CDR1 SGHTA and CDR2 FQGNSA. The CDR3 nucleotides read TGTGCCAGCAGCTTAGTGTGGGGGGACCCCCTCCACTTT. As protein: CASSLVWGDPLHF. Full variable domain (rest looked up from reference TRBV7-2 and TRBJ1-6): GAGVSQSPSNKVTEKGKDVELRCDPISGHTALYWYRQSLGQGLEFLIYFQGNSAPDKSGLPSDRFSAERTGGSVSTLTIQRTQQEDSAVYLCASSLVWGDPLHFGNGTRLTVT.

This clonotype was detected many times. This sequence joins TRBV6-5 and TRBJ1-2; D gene unclear. Trimming stripped 2 bases from V and 5 bases from J, with 12 bases between. CDR3 length: 14 amino acids. CDR1 MNHEY and CDR2 SVGAGI come from the germline V gene. The CDR3 DNA reads TGTGCCAGCAGTTACGGGATTTCGGGGTATGGCTACACCTTC. Translating it yields CASSYGISGYGYTF.

This clonotype was detected a few times. The chain links TRBV11-1 to TRBJ2-5, with 13 bases identical to TRBD2. The length of the CDR3 is 18 residues. Per germline, CDR1 SGHAT and CDR2 FQDESV (reference sequence). V trimming: 5 bases; J trimming: 0 bases; junction bases outside the gene matches: 9. CDR3 sequence reads: CASSPGTSGTSHQETQYF. Written as DNA, the CDR3 is TGTGCCAGCAGCCCCGGGACTAGCGGGACCTCTCACCAAGAGACCCAGTACTTC.

The rearrangement joins TRBV7-9 to TRBJ2-2; 10 bases line up with TRBD2. V was pared by 5 bases and J by 8 bases, with 8 bases of the junction left unmatched. The CDR3 has 15 residues. Germline lookup yields CDR1 SEHNR and CDR2 FQNEAQ (reference sequence). The CDR3 DNA follows: TGTGCCAGCAGCCAAGATGTGACTAGCGGGGGGGAGCTGTTTTTT. Protein: CASSQDVTSGGELFF.

This chain connects TRBV7-3 to TRBJ2-1; D is perhaps TRBD2 (6 bases). CDR1 and CDR2 (germline): SGHTA, FQGTGA. This CDR3 region has 15 residues. Trimming took off 1 base at V and 5 bases at J, with 12 bases between the two ends. The CDR3 region is CASSLMGGFDNEQFF. CDR3 nucleotides: TGTGCCAGCAGCTTAATGGGGGGTTTCGACAATGAGCAGTTCTTC.

This clonotype was counted ten times or more. This chain joins TRBV20-1 and TRBJ1-6; D remains ambiguous. Trimming cost V 1 base and J 8 bases, with 18 bases left between them. This CDR3 spans 16 amino acids. Germline assignment: CDR1 DFQATT and CDR2 SNEGSKA (reference sequence). The chain's CDR3 is CSARVRRTAADSPLHF. DNA of the CDR3: TGCAGTGCTAGAGTAAGGCGAACAGCTGCGGATTCACCCCTCCACTTT.

The rearrangement uses TRBV7-8 and TRBJ2-3; no reliable D call. Germline CDR1 and CDR2: SGHVS and FQNEAQ. This CDR3 is 15 amino acids long. The ends were cut back, 5 bases at V and 0 bases at J, with 12 bases in the middle. This chain's CDR3 is CASSNILASTDTQYF. The DNA for the CDR3 is TGTGCCAGCAGCAACATACTCGCTAGCACAGATACGCAGTATTTT. The variable domain in full, completed from reference TRBV7-8 and TRBJ2-3, reads GAGVSQSPRYKVAKRGQDVALRCDPISGHVSLFWYQQALGQGPEFLTYFQNEAQLDKSGLPSDRFFAERPEGSVSTLKIQRTQQEDSAVYLCASSNILASTDTQYFGPGTRLTVL.

The J gene is TRBJ2-2, the V gene TRBV3-1; 11 bases line up with TRBD2. The CDR3 has 16 amino acids. V dropped 2 bases and J dropped 4; count of bases not matched to a gene: 3. CDR1 is LGHDT and CDR2 is YNNKEL in the germline V gene (reference sequence). The CDR3 sequence is CASSQPTSGGTGELFF. The CDR3 nucleotides are TGTGCCAGCAGCCAACCTACTAGCGGGGGCACCGGGGAGCTGTTTTTT.

CDR3 sequence: CASSRQAYVPLHF. The CDR3 bases are TGTGCCAGCAGTAGGCAGGCCTACGTTCCCCTCCACTTT. The chain has TRBV12-3 or TRBV12-4 and TRBJ1-6; D is unresolved. The V end was cut by 5 bases, the J end by 13 bases, with 15 bases between. The length of the CDR3 is 13 residues.

The chain combines TRBV24-1 with TRBJ2-7; D gene uncertain. The CDR3 contains 12 residues. Germline CDR1 KGHDR, CDR2 SFDVKD. V gave up 4 bases and J gave up 2 bases, with 5 bases separating them. CDR3 in DNA: TGTGCCACCAGTGACCGAACCTACGAGCAGTACTTC. It specifies CATSDRTYEQYF.

Concerning this clonotype itself: A much larger clone lies a single base off, so this may be a read error. This chain links TRBV19 with TRBJ1-1, with D tentatively TRBD1 (5 bases). The CDR3 runs 16 residues. The ends were cut back, 3 bases at V and 4 bases at J, with 18 bases in the middle. The germline V gene encodes CDR1 LNHDA and CDR2 SQIVND (reference sequence). The CDR3, as DNA: TGTGCCAGTAGTATCCCCTTGAGACAGCAGAGCACTGAAGCTTTCTTT. Protein: CASSIPLRQQSTEAFF.

This clonotype was seen just once. The chain recombines TRBV11-3 with TRBJ2-7; TRBD2 is a possible D gene (5 bases). V dropped 7 bases and J dropped 6 bases, with 13 bases sitting between them. Germline values: CDR1 SGHNT, CDR2 YENEEA. CDR3 size: 12 residues. CDR3 nucleotides: TGTGCCAGCAACTCGGGGTACGGCGAGCAGTACTTC. Its translation: CASNSGYGEQYF.